This T cell receptor beta chain was recovered during a study of CD8+ T cells in alopecia areata. With V trimmed by 4 bases and J by 4 bases, 7 bases remained unmatched. Germline V gene sequence: CDR1 PRHDT, CDR2 FYEKMQ (reference sequence). The CDR3 is 15 residues long. Extracted RNA was reverse transcribed, and the resulting cDNA served as sequencing template. Profiling relied on immunoSEQ multiplex PCR, and the TCRdb table lists in-frame clones only, not all of them. The table lists about 150,000 clones, around 87% of them singletons. Here the sequenced sample was CD8+ T cells sorted from blood, taken at week 0. This sequence was found in a human donor with alopecia areata. V usage is TRBV13 and J usage is TRBJ2-7, with 10 bases that match TRBD1. CDR3 DNA sequence: TGTGCCAGCAGCTCTCCGGGACAGGGGCCTTACGAGCAGTACTTC. It specifies CASSSPGQGPYEQYF.